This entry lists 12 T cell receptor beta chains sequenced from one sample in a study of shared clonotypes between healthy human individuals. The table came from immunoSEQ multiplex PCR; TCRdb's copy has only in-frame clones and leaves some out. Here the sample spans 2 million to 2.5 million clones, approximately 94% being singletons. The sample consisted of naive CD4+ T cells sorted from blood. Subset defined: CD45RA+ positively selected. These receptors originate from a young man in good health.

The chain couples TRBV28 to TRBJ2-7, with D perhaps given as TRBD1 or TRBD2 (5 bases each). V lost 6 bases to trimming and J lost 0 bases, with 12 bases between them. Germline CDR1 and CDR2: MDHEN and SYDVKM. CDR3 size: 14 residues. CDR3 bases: TGTGCCAGCAGCCCCGGGGCCGTCTCCTACGAGCAGTACTTC. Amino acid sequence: CASSPGAVSYEQYF.

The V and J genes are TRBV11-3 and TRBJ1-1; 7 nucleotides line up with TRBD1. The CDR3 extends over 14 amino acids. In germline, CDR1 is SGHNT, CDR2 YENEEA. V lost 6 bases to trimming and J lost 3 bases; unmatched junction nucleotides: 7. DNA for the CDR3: TGTGCCAGCAGTAAAGGGGGCAAGGACACTGAAGCTTTCTTT. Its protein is CASSKGGKDTEAFF.

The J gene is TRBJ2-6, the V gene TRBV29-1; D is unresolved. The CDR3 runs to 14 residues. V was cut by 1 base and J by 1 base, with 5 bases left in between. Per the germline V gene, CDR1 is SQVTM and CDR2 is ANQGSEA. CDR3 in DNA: TGCAGCGTTGAAGGCAGGTCTGGGGCCAACGTCCTGACTTTC. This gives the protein CSVEGRSGANVLTF.

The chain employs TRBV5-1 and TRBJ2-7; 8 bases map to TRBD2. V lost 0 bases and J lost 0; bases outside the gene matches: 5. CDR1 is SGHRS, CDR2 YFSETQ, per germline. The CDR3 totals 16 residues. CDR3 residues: CASSLAKTSGSYEQYF. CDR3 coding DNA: TGCGCCAGCAGCTTGGCCAAAACTAGCGGCTCCTACGAGCAGTACTTC.

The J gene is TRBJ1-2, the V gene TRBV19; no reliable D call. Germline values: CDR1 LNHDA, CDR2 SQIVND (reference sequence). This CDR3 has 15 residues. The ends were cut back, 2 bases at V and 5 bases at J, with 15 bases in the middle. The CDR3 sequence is CASSIPLGRGYGYTF. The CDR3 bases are TGTGCCAGTAGTATACCTTTGGGGAGAGGTTATGGCTACACCTTC.

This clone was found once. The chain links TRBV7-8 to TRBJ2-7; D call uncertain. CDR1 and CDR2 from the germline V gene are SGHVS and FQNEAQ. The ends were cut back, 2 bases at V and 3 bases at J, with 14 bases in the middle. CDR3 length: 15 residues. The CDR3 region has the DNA TGTGCCAGCAGCTTAAACCGTATGGGGTACTACGAGCAGTACTTC. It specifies CASSLNRMGYYEQYF.

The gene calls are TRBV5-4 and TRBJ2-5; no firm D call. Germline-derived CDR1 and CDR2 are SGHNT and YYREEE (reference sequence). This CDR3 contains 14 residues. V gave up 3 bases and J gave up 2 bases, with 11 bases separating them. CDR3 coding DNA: TGTGCCAGCAGCTCCCCCAACGGGCAAGAGACCCAGTACTTC. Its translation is CASSSPNGQETQYF. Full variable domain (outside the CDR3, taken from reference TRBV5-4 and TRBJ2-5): ETGVTQSPTHLIKTRGQQVTLRCSSQSGHNTVSWYQQALGQGPQFIFQYYREEENGRGNFPPRFSGLQFPNYSSELNVNALELDDSALYLCASSSPNGQETQYFGPGTRLLVL.

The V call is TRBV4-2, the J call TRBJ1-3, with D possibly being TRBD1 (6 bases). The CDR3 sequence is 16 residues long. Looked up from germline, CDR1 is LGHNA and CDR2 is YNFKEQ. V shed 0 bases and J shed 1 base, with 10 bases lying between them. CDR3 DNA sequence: TGTGCCAGCAGCCAAGAACAGGGAGGTTCTGGAAACACCATATATTTT. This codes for CASSQEQGGSGNTIYF.

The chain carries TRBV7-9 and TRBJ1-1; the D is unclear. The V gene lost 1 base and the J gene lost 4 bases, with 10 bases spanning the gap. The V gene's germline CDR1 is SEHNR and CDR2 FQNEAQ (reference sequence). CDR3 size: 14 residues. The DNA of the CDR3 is TGTGCCAGCAGCTTAGGGGCCGCGGGCACTGAAGCTTTCTTT. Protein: CASSLGAAGTEAFF.

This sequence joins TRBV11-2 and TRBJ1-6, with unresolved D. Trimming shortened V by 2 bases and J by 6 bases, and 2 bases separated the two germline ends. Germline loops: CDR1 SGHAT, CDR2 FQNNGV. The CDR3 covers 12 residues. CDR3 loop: CASSLSNSPLHF. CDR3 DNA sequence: TGTGCCAGCAGCTTAAGTAATTCACCCCTCCACTTT.

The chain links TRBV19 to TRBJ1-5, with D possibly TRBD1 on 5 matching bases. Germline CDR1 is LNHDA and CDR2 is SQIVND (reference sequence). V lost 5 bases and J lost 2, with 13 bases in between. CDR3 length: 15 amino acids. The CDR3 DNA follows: TGTGCCAGTAGTGTGGGGCAGGGAGGCAATCAGCCCCAGCATTTT. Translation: CASSVGQGGNQPQHF.

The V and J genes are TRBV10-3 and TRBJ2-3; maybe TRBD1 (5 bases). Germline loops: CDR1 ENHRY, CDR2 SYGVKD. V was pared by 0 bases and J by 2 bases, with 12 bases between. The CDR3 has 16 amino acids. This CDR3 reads CAISESLGAYTDTQYF. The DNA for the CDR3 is TGTGCCATCAGTGAGTCGTTAGGGGCGTACACAGATACGCAGTATTTT.